These 23 T cell receptor beta chains originate from one sample sequenced in a study of T cell responses to AZD1222 COVID-19 vaccine. The repertoire was sequenced with immunoSEQ multiplex PCR; TCRdb's copy has only in-frame clones and lacks some. This table holds fewer than 150,000 clones, approximately 86% found once. The sample was peripheral blood, taken 28 days after the second AZD1222 dose. Source of these receptors: an adult who received the AZD1222 COVID-19 vaccine.

The chain carries TRBV7-3 and TRBJ1-5; 9 bases map to TRBD1. J gave up 1 base and V 5 bases, and 6 bases lay outside the gene matches. Germline CDR1 is SGHTA and CDR2 is FQGTGA. This CDR3 is built from 16 residues. The CDR3 loop is CASSVRDRDSNQPQHF. The CDR3 DNA is TGTGCCAGCAGCGTCCGGGACAGGGACAGCAATCAGCCCCAGCATTTT.

This clone was detected a few times. This rearrangement joins TRBV27 to TRBJ2-2; D unresolved. Deletions cut 2 bases from V and 5 bases from J, with 9 bases between. This CDR3 spans 14 amino acids. Germline lookup yields CDR1 MNHEY and CDR2 SMNVEV (reference sequence). In nucleotides, the CDR3 is TGTGCCAGCAGTTTAATGGGCTATACCGGGGAGCTGTTTTTT. It translates to CASSLMGYTGELFF.

The V call is TRBV7-9, the J call TRBJ1-6; D perhaps matches TRBD1 (5 bases). CDR3 size: 14 residues. V was clipped by 1 base and J by 5 bases, with 6 bases between them. Germline V CDR1 and CDR2: SEHNR, FQNEAQ (reference sequence). CDR3 amino acids: CASSLVGDNSPLHF. CDR3 DNA sequence: TGTGCCAGCAGCTTAGTAGGGGATAATTCACCCCTCCACTTT.

The chain joins TRBV5-1 to TRBJ2-7; the D gene is possibly TRBD1 (8 bases). Germline V gives CDR1 SGHRS, CDR2 YFSETQ. This CDR3 contains 15 residues. V lost 4 bases to trimming and J lost 6 bases, with 20 bases between them. The CDR3 sequence: CASSLTGGAGGEQYF. CDR3 nucleotide sequence: TGCGCCAGCAGCCTTACAGGGGGGGCAGGCGGCGAGCAGTACTTC.

The CDR3 reads CASSTSTGAYTEAFF. CDR3 DNA: TGTGCCAGCAGCACCTCGACAGGGGCCTACACTGAAGCTTTCTTT. The gene calls are TRBV9 and TRBJ1-1; 8 bases are shared with TRBD1. V lost 4 bases and J lost 3; bases outside the gene matches: 8. Germline V gives CDR1 SGDLS, CDR2 YYNGEE. The CDR3 extends over 15 amino acids.

The rearrangement links TRBV2 to TRBJ1-5; 7 bases agree with TRBD1. The CDR3 is 14 amino acids. With 6 bases clipped from V and 6 bases from J, the junction kept 8 bases outside the gene matches. Germline V gene sequence: CDR1 SNHLY, CDR2 FYNNEI. CDR3 bases: TGTGCCAGCAGCCGGGACAGATCTTCTCAGCCCCAGCATTTT. Amino acid sequence: CASSRDRSSQPQHF. Together with reference TRBV2 and TRBJ1-5, the CDR3 gives the full variable domain: EPEVTQTPSHQVTQMGQEVILRCVPISNHLYFYWYRQILGQKVEFLVSFYNNEISEKSEIFDDQFSVERPDGSNFTLKIRSTKLEDSAMYFCASSRDRSSQPQHFGDGTRLSIL.

The chain employs TRBV28 and TRBJ2-1; D unresolved. The V gene lost 6 bases and the J gene lost 2 bases, with 11 bases spanning the gap. Germline loops: CDR1 MDHEN, CDR2 SYDVKM. The CDR3 sequence is 14 residues long. The CDR3 bases are TGTGCCAGCAGCCCTACCCGGGCCTACAATGAGCAGTTCTTC. It yields the protein CASSPTRAYNEQFF.

This clone was detected once. This chain joins TRBV30 and TRBJ2-2; 9 nucleotides match TRBD1. Germline CDR1 reads GTSNPN; CDR2 reads SVGIG (reference sequence). J lost 5 bases, V lost 2 bases, and 6 bases had no gene match. CDR3 length: 15 residues. DNA of the CDR3: TGTGCCTGGAGTAAACAGGGGGCAGGGACCGGGGAGCTGTTTTTT. This codes for CAWSKQGAGTGELFF. Drawing the rest from reference TRBV30 and TRBJ2-2, the complete variable domain is SQTIHQWPATLVQPVGSPLSLECTVEGTSNPNLYWYRQAAGRGLQLLFYSVGIGQISSEVPQNLSASRPQDRQFILSSKKLLLSDSGFYLCAWSKQGAGTGELFFGEGSRLTVL.

The V call is TRBV6-4, the J call TRBJ2-4; D unclear. V was cut by 4 bases and J by 0 bases, with 13 bases left in between. The CDR3 is 16 amino acids. Germline V gene data show CDR1 as MRHNA and CDR2 as SNTAGT. The CDR3: CASSGDIYLAKNIQYF. CDR3 in DNA: TGTGCCAGCAGTGGAGACATTTACCTAGCCAAAAACATTCAGTACTTC.

This clone showed up just a few times. The chain links TRBV28 to TRBJ1-5; a possible D gene is TRBD1 (6 bases). Germline V gene lookup returns CDR1 MDHEN and CDR2 SYDVKM. Trimming left V 6 bases short and J 2 bases short, with 14 bases between. The CDR3 covers 15 residues. In nucleotides, the CDR3 is TGTGCCAGCAGGCTACAGGGCAGTGGCAATCAGCCCCAGCATTTT. It yields the protein CASRLQGSGNQPQHF.

This clone was seen more than once but under ten times. This sequence joins TRBV19 and TRBJ2-6; D gene uncertain. Between the trimmed V and J ends, which lost 2 bases and 4 bases, there was a span of 15 bases. The CDR3 is 17 residues long. CDR1 is LNHDA, CDR2 SQIVND, per germline (reference sequence). The CDR3 sequence: CASSISALRSGANVLTF. As DNA, the CDR3 is TGTGCCAGTAGTATATCCGCCCTCAGGTCCGGGGCCAACGTCCTGACTTTC.

This clone was found once. The chain uses TRBV7-8 and TRBJ1-5; D is unresolved. Germline CDR1 and CDR2: SGHVS and FQNEAQ. The CDR3 is 15 amino acids. With 2 bases removed from V and 2 bases from J, the gap between germline ends came to 10 bases. CDR3 amino acids: CASSLSDWGNQPQHF. The DNA for the CDR3 is TGTGCCAGCAGCTTATCGGATTGGGGCAATCAGCCCCAGCATTTT.

This chain joins TRBV15 and TRBJ2-1; D is unresolved. CDR1 is LNHNV, CDR2 YYDKDF, per germline (reference sequence). Trimming pared 4 bases from V and 8 bases from J, leaving 9 bases between. The CDR3 runs to 12 residues. This chain's CDR3 is CATSTFRDEQFF. The CDR3 nucleotides are TGTGCCACCAGCACCTTTAGGGATGAGCAGTTCTTC.

The rearrangement links TRBV19 to TRBJ2-7; 15 bases agree with TRBD2. With V trimmed by 6 bases and J by 6 bases, 33 bases remained unmatched. Germline V gene sequence: CDR1 LNHDA, CDR2 SQIVND (reference sequence). The CDR3 has 24 residues. CDR3 protein: CASSLKVEQGSGGLAGGPSREQYF. CDR3 nucleotides: TGTGCCAGTAGCCTAAAGGTCGAACAGGGGTCAGGTGGACTAGCGGGAGGGCCGTCTCGCGAGCAGTACTTC.

This chain connects TRBV5-4 to TRBJ1-2; D gene unclear. Trimming cost V 1 base and J 5 bases, with 12 bases left between them. This CDR3 is built from 14 residues. CDR1 and CDR2 (germline): SGHNT, YYREEE (reference sequence). The CDR3 coding sequence is TGTGCCAGCAGCTTGCCCGGGTCACATTATGGCTACACCTTC. Translation: CASSLPGSHYGYTF.

The chain carries TRBV4-1 and TRBJ1-1, with unresolved D. V lost 3 bases, J lost 7 bases, and 6 bases lay in between. From germline, CDR1 is MGHRA and CDR2 YSYEKL. The CDR3 spans 11 residues. CDR3 in amino acids: CASSHLFEAFF. The CDR3 region has the DNA TGCGCCAGCAGCCACCTCTTTGAAGCTTTCTTT.

The V and J genes are TRBV9 and TRBJ1-2, with 8 bases that match TRBD1. The CDR3 spans 14 residues. Trimming cost V 3 bases and J 2 bases; bases outside gene matches: 3. The germline CDR1 and CDR2 sequences are SGDLS and YYNGEE. The CDR3 region is CASSETGANYGYTF. The CDR3 region has the DNA TGTGCCAGCAGCGAGACAGGGGCCAACTATGGCTACACCTTC.

In this sample, this clone turned up a few times. This chain uses TRBV28 with TRBJ2-4; 7 nucleotides agree with TRBD1. Germline V gene sequence: CDR1 MDHEN, CDR2 SYDVKM. There are 15 residues in the CDR3. V shed 4 bases and J 3 bases; nucleotides not matched to a gene: 6. CDR3 in amino acids: CASSSTGAVKNIQYF. The CDR3 DNA reads as TGTGCCAGCAGTTCAACAGGGGCGGTCAAAAACATTCAGTACTTC.

The rearrangement uses TRBV5-1 and TRBJ2-1; 10 positions agree with TRBD1. Germline trimming cut 3 bases from V and 10 bases from J; bases unmatched to any gene: 7. The CDR3 has 14 residues. Germline CDR1 is SGHRS and CDR2 is YFSETQ. As DNA, the CDR3 is TGCGCCAGCAGCTCTGGGACAGGGGACCGAGAGCAGTTCTTC. Amino acid sequence: CASSSGTGDREQFF. The entire variable domain, with the rest obtained from reference TRBV5-1 and TRBJ2-1, is as follows: KAGVTQTPRYLIKTRGQQVTLSCSPISGHRSVSWYQQTPGQGLQFLFEYFSETQRNKGNFPGRFSGRQFSNSRSEMNVSTLELGDSALYLCASSSGTGDREQFFGPGTRLTVL.

CDR3 nucleotide sequence: TGTGCCAGCAGTTTGAGGTGGACATCCTACAATGAGCAGTTCTTC. Protein sequence: CASSLRWTSYNEQFF. The chain links TRBV27 to TRBJ2-1; TRBD1 might be the D (5 bases). Deletions cut 3 bases from V and 1 base from J, with 10 bases between. Germline V CDR1 and CDR2: MNHEY, SMNVEV (reference sequence). This CDR3 is built from 15 residues.

This chain joins TRBV4-3 and TRBJ1-1, with a possible D match to TRBD1 (6 bases). Between the trimmed V and J ends, which lost 0 bases and 4 bases, there was a span of 12 bases. Per germline, CDR1 LGHNA and CDR2 YSLEER. The CDR3 has 15 residues. CDR3 sequence: CASSQDGSGVTEAFF. The CDR3 bases are TGCGCCAGCAGCCAAGATGGGTCAGGGGTCACTGAAGCTTTCTTT.

The rearrangement uses TRBV18 and TRBJ1-2; D perhaps matches TRBD1 (5 bases). Per germline, CDR1 KGHSH and CDR2 LQKENI. The V gene lost 1 base and the J gene lost 2 bases, with 14 bases spanning the gap. The CDR3 sequence is 16 residues long. The CDR3 nucleotides read TGTGCCAGCTCACCACTGGGCGTTCGGGGGAACTATGGCTACACCTTC. This codes for CASSPLGVRGNYGYTF.

The V and J genes are TRBV24-1 and TRBJ2-2, with TRBD1 as a possible D gene (6 bases). The V gene lost 9 bases and the J gene lost 0 bases, with 13 bases spanning the gap. The CDR3 is 15 amino acids. The germline V gene encodes CDR1 KGHDR and CDR2 SFDVKD. The CDR3 DNA reads TGTGCCACCGCCGACAGGAGTCCGAACACCGGGGAGCTGTTTTTT. Its translation is CATADRSPNTGELFF.